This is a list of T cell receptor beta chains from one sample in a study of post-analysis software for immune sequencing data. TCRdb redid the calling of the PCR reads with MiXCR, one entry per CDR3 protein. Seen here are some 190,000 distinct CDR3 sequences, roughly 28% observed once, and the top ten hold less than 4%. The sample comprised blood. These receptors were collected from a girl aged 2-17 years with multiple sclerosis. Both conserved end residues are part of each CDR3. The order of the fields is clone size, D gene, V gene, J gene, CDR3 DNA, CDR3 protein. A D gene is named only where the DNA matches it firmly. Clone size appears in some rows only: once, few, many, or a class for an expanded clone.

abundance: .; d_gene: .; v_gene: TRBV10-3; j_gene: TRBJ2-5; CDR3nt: TGTGCCATCAGGGAGTCCCCCAGGGAGACCCAGTACTTC; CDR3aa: CAIRESPRETQYF
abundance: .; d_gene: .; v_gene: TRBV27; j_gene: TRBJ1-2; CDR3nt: TGTGCCAGCAGGTTATCAGGGGTGGGTGGCTACACCTTC; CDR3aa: CASRLSGVGGYTF
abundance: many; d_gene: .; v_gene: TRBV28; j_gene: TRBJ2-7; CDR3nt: .; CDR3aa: CASILDQLSYEQYF
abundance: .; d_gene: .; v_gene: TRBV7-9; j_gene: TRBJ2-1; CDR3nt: TGTGCCAGCAGCGTCCCACCACTGGGGATTTCCTACAATGAGCAGTTCTTC; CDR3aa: CASSVPPLGISYNEQFF
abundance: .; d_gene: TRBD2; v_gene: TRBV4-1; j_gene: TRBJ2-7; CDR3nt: TGCGCCAGCAGCCAAGGCCGACTAGCGGGCTACAATGAGCAGTACTTC; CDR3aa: CASSQGRLAGYNEQYF
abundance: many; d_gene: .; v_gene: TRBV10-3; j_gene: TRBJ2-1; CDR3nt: TGTGCCGCCTCAGTGGGCCCTGGTCGTGAGCAGTTCTTC; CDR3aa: CAASVGPGREQFF
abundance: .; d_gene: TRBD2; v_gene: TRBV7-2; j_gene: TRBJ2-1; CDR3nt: TGTGCCAGCACCCCGAAACTAGCGGCTTACAATGAGCAGTTCTTC; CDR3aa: CASTPKLAAYNEQFF
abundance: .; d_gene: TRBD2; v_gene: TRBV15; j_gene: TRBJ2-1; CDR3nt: TGTGCCACCGGCAGCTTGGCCCTAGGAGCGGGGGTTTACAATGAGCAGTTCTTC; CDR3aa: CATGSLALGAGVYNEQFF
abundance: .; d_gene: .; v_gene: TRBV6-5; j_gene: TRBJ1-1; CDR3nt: TGTGCCAGCAGTTACTCACCACCGAACACTGAAGCTTTCTTT; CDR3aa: CASSYSPPNTEAFF
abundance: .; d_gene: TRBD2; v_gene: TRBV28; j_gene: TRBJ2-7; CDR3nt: TGTGCCAGCAGACCCCTTGGGACTAGCGGGAGCATCCTTCGGGAGCAGGACTTC; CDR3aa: CASRPLGTSGSILREQDF
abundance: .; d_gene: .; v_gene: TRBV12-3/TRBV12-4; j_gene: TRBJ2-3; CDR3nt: TGTGCCAGCAGGGGGTCAACAGATGCGGAGTATTTT; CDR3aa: CASRGSTDAEYF
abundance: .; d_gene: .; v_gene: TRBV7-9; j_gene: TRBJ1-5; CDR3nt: TGTGCCAGCAGCAAGGGGTATAGCAATCAGCCCCAGCATTTT; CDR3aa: CASSKGYSNQPQHF
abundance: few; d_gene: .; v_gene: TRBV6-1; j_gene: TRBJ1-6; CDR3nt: TGTGCCAGCAGTGAGCATACAGGCGATTCACCCCTCCACTTT; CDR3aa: CASSEHTGDSPLHF
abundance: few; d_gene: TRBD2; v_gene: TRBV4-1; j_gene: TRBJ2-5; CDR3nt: TGCGCCAACAGCCAAGACGGGGGGCAAGAGACCCAGTACTTC; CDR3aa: CANSQDGGQETQYF
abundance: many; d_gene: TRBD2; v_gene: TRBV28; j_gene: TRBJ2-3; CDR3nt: TGTGCCAGCGTATCCCCTAGCGGCTACACAGATACGCAGTATTTT; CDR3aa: CASVSPSGYTDTQYF
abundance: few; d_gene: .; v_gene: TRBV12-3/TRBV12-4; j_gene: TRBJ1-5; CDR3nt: TGTGCCAGCAGTTTCGTGGGAAATCAGCCCCAGCATTTT; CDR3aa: CASSFVGNQPQHF
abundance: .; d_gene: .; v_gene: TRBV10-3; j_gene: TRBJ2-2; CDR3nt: TGTGCCATCAAGGAAGTGAACACCGGGGAGCTGTTTTTT; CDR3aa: CAIKEVNTGELFF
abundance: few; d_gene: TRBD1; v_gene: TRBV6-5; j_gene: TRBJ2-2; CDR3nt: TGTGCCAGCAGTTACGACAGGGGGGTTCGAGGCGGGGAGCTGTTTTTT; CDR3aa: CASSYDRGVRGGELFF
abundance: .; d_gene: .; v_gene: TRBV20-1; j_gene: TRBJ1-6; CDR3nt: TGCAGTGCACGGGACCCCTCCGCCTATAATTCACCCCTCCACTTT; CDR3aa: CSARDPSAYNSPLHF
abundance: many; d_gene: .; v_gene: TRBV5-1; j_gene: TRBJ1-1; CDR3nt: TGCGCCAGCAGCTTCCAGGGGACTGAAGCTTTCTTT; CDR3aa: CASSFQGTEAFF
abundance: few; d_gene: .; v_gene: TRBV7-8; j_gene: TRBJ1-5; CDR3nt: TGTGCCAGCAGCTTAGTTTCTCGGGGGCTAGGTAATCAGCCCCAGCATTTT; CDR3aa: CASSLVSRGLGNQPQHF
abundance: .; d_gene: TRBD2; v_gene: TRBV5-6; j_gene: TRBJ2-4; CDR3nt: TGTGCCAGCAGCTTACTAGCGGGGGGCCCGGACATTCAGTACTTC; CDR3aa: CASSLLAGGPDIQYF
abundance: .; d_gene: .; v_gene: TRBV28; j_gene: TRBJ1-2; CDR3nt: TGTGCCAGCAGCCGGGTCTCTGACTATGGCTACACCTTC; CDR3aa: CASSRVSDYGYTF
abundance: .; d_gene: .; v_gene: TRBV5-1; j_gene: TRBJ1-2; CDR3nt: TGCGCCAGCAGCCCCAGACAGTCATCTAACTATGCCTACACCTTC; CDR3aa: CASSPRQSSNYAYTF
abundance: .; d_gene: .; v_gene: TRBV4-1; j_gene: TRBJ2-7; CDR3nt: TGCGCCAGCAGCCAAGGGACGGACTCCTACGAGCAGTACTTC; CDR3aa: CASSQGTDSYEQYF
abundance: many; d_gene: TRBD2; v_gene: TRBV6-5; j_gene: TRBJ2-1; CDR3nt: TGTGCCAGCAGTTACTCGGGACTAGCGGGAGACCCACCAAATGAGCAGTTCTTC; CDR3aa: CASSYSGLAGDPPNEQFF
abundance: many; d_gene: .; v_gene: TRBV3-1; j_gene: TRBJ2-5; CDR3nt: TGTGCCAGCAGCCAAGTAAGGTCCCTCGGGGAGACCCAGTACTTC; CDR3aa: CASSQVRSLGETQYF
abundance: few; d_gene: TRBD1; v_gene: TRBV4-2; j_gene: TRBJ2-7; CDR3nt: TGTGCCAGCAGCCAAGGTGCGAGGGGGCCCTATCACGAGCAGTACTTC; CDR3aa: CASSQGARGPYHEQYF
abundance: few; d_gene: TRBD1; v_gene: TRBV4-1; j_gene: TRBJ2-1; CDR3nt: TGCGCCAGCAGCCATCGGGGACAGTACAATGAGCAGTTCTTC; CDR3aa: CASSHRGQYNEQFF
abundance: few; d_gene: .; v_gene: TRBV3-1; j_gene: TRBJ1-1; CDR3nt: TGTGCCAGCAGCCAACAGGGTGATCACACTGAAGCTTTCTTT; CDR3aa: CASSQQGDHTEAFF